A selection of T cell receptor beta chains follows, all from one sample in a study of cytomegalovirus exposure and HLA in healthy donors. Sequencing used immunoSEQ multiplex PCR; TCRdb keeps in-frame clones, though not all of them. The sample shows about 120,000 clones, about 74% of them seen only once. What was sequenced was PBMCs. The receptor source for this set is a male donor in good health and CMV-seronegative. Both conserved end residues are part of each CDR3. D genes are given only for firm matches. The size entry is marked missing in some rows and otherwise reads once, few, many or a size class.

d_gene | j_gene | v_gene | abundance | CDR3nt | CDR3aa
TRBD1 | TRBJ2-2 | TRBV7-6 | few | TGTGCCAGCAGCTACACAGGGGTCACCGGGGAGCTGTTTTTT | CASSYTGVTGELFF
- | TRBJ1-4 | TRBV30 | - | TGTGCCTGGAGTGTAGGGGGGGGTGGCGAAAAACTGTTTTTT | CAWSVGGGGEKLFF
TRBD1 | TRBJ2-5 | TRBV6-5 | few | TGTGCCAGCAGCTTGACAGGGGGCACAGAGACCCAGTACTTC | CASSLTGGTETQYF
- | TRBJ1-2 | TRBV7-2 | - | TGTGCCAGCAGCTTAGACAGGGCTCGGGGCTACACCTTC | CASSLDRARGYTF
TRBD1 | TRBJ1-2 | TRBV11-2 | - | TGTGCCAGCAGCTATTCGACAGGGGAGAGGTATGGCTACACCTTC | CASSYSTGERYGYTF
- | TRBJ2-5 | TRBV7-9 | - | TGTTCCAGCAGCCCCCAGGAAGGGGTAGACCAAGAGACCCAGTACTTC | CSSSPQEGVDQETQYF
- | TRBJ2-1 | TRBV7-9 | few | TGTGCCAGCAGACCCGGGACAAGGACTCACAATGAGCAGTTCTTC | CASRPGTRTHNEQFF
- | TRBJ2-3 | TRBV15 | - | TGTGCCACCAGCAGAGTGGCTAGCCCGAGCACAGATACGCAGTATTTT | CATSRVASPSTDTQYF
TRBD2 | TRBJ2-1 | TRBV11-2 | - | TGTGCCAGCAGCTTCGCTCAGACTAGCAGACACAATGAGCAGTTCTTC | CASSFAQTSRHNEQFF
- | TRBJ2-7 | TRBV19 | - | TGTGCCAGCGAAATATGGACAGATAACTACGAGCAGTACTTC | CASEIWTDNYEQYF
TRBD2 | TRBJ2-3 | TRBV9 | - | TGTGCCAGCAGCGTATTGGACGGCGGGGGAGTTGCAGATACGCAGTATTTT | CASSVLDGGGVADTQYF
- | TRBJ1-6 | TRBV28 | - | TGTGCCAGCAGTTTATCCGACAGGAACAATTCACCCCTCCACTTT | CASSLSDRNNSPLHF
TRBD1 | TRBJ1-4 | TRBV6-5 | - | TGTGCCAGCAGCGGGCCGGGACAGGGGGGTGAAAAACTGTTTTTT | CASSGPGQGGEKLFF
TRBD1 | TRBJ1-1 | TRBV5-1 | - | TGCGCCAGCAGCCCAATCTCACAGGGGCCTGAAGCTTTCTTT | CASSPISQGPEAFF
- | TRBJ2-5 | TRBV30 | - | TGTGCCTGGATAAGGGCAGGGCGAGAGACCCAGTACTTC | CAWIRAGRETQYF
TRBD2 | TRBJ2-1 | TRBV10-3 | - | TGTGCCATCAGTGGACCAGCGGGAGAGAGCAATGAGCAGTTCTTC | CAISGPAGESNEQFF
- | TRBJ2-2 | TRBV9 | - | TGTGCCAGCAGCGTCTACTGGACCGGGGAGCTGTTTTTT | CASSVYWTGELFF
- | TRBJ1-5 | TRBV4-2 | - | TGTGCCAGCAGCCGAGAAGACTGCGGGTCACTCGGCAATCAGCCCCAGCATTTT | CASSREDCGSLGNQPQHF
- | TRBJ1-1 | TRBV19 | once | TGTGCCAGTAGGGAGGGGTTAGCCACTGAAGCTTTCTTT | CASREGLATEAFF
- | TRBJ1-5 | TRBV6-6 | - | TGTGCCAGCAGTTACTCCCAAAGCAATCAGCCCCAGCATTTT | CASSYSQSNQPQHF
- | TRBJ2-5 | TRBV15 | - | TGTGCCACTCGAGCGGGTCTACAAGAGACCCAGTACTTC | CATRAGLQETQYF
- | TRBJ1-3 | TRBV14 | once | TGTGCCAGCACCCCTACAGGGTACGGAAACACCATATATTTT | CASTPTGYGNTIYF
TRBD1 | TRBJ2-7 | TRBV7-9 | - | TGTTCCAGCAGCCCTGGGACAGGTGGAGGCTACGAGCAGTACTTC | CSSSPGTGGGYEQYF
TRBD1 | TRBJ2-7 | TRBV13 | - | TGTGCCAGCAGCTTACGACAGGGGGATTACGAGCAGTACTTC | CASSLRQGDYEQYF
TRBD2 | TRBJ2-1 | TRBV28 | few | TGTGCCAGCATCGCCCGGGGGAGGGCCCATGAGCAGTTCTTC | CASIARGRAHEQFF
TRBD2 | TRBJ2-7 | TRBV7-9 | - | TGTGCCAGCAGCTCAACTAGCGGGAGGCCCTACGAGCAGTACTTC | CASSSTSGRPYEQYF
- | TRBJ2-2 | TRBV30 | - | TGTGCCTGGGCCGGGACATCGAACACCGGGGAGCTGTTTTTT | CAWAGTSNTGELFF
TRBD1 | TRBJ2-1 | TRBV7-3 | - | TGTGCCAGCAGCTCCGGGACAGGGGACCATGAGCAGTTCTTC | CASSSGTGDHEQFF
- | TRBJ1-1 | TRBV21-1 | - | TGTGCCAGCAGCAAGGACCCCGGGACCCGTCGACAGGACACTGAAGCTTTCTTT | CASSKDPGTRRQDTEAFF
- | TRBJ2-3 | TRBV19 | - | TGTGCCAGTAGAAGGCAGGTCAGCACAGATACGCAGTATTTT | CASRRQVSTDTQYF
- | TRBJ1-2 | TRBV28 | - | TGTGCCAGCACCTCCCCGGGACTGGGGTTCTATGGCTACACCTTC | CASTSPGLGFYGYTF
- | TRBJ2-5 | TRBV6-5 | - | TGTGCCAGCAGTCCTCACGGAGTGCGGCAAGAGACCCAGTACTTC | CASSPHGVRQETQYF
- | TRBJ2-5 | TRBV30 | - | TGTGCCTGGAGTCCAGGGGAAGAGACCCAGTACTTC | CAWSPGEETQYF
TRBD1 | TRBJ2-7 | TRBV5-1 | few | TGCGCCAGCGGGACAGGGAGCTACGAGCAGTACTTC | CASGTGSYEQYF
- | TRBJ2-7 | TRBV27 | few | TGTGCCAGCAGTTTATATCAGGGTAGTCCGGACGAGCAGTACTTC | CASSLYQGSPDEQYF
- | TRBJ1-3 | TRBV9 | - | TGTGCCAGCAGCGCACAGCCTGACTCTGGAAACACCATATATTTT | CASSAQPDSGNTIYF
- | TRBJ1-4 | TRBV30 | - | TGTGCCTGGAGTGCTACAGGGTCCAATGAAAAACTGTTTTTT | CAWSATGSNEKLFF
TRBD2 | TRBJ2-2 | TRBV7-6 | few | TGTGCCAGCAGGCCCACTAGCGGGAGAGGGGGCACCGGGGAGCTGTTTTTT | CASRPTSGRGGTGELFF
- | TRBJ2-5 | TRBV7-9 | - | TGTGCCAGCAGCTTACCCCGGACACATCAAGAGACCCAGTACTTC | CASSLPRTHQETQYF
TRBD2 | TRBJ2-3 | TRBV28 | - | TGTGCCAGCAGTGTCCCGGGACTAGCGGGAGGGCCATATACGCAGTATTTT | CASSVPGLAGGPYTQYF
TRBD1 | TRBJ2-7 | TRBV5-1 | once | TGCGCCAGCAGCTTGGAACAGGGGGCCTACGAGCAGTACTTC | CASSLEQGAYEQYF
TRBD2 | TRBJ2-3 | TRBV11-2 | - | TGTGCCAGCAGCTTACTTAAGAGGAGCGGGACTAGCACAGATACGCAGTATTTT | CASSLLKRSGTSTDTQYF
- | TRBJ1-2 | TRBV27 | few | TGTGCCAGCAGTTTTGGCAGGGAAGGATATGGCTACACCTTC | CASSFGREGYGYTF
- | TRBJ2-3 | TRBV9 | - | TGTGCCAGCAGCGTAGAGACCCCCCTAGCGACAGATACGCAGTATTTT | CASSVETPLATDTQYF
- | TRBJ2-7 | TRBV4-1 | once | TGCGCCAGCAGGGGCCAGGGTCGCGAGCAGTACTTC | CASRGQGREQYF
TRBD1 | TRBJ2-5 | TRBV5-1 | - | TGCGCCAGCAGCTCGGGACAGGGGGTAGAGACCCAGTACTTC | CASSSGQGVETQYF
TRBD1 | TRBJ2-1 | TRBV6-5 | - | TGTGCCAGCAGTTACGAGACAGGGGGTACTGAGCAGTTCTTC | CASSYETGGTEQFF
TRBD2 | TRBJ2-1 | TRBV27 | - | TGTGCCAGCAGTTCGGTCGGGAGGTACAATGAGCAGTTCTTC | CASSSVGRYNEQFF
- | TRBJ1-1 | TRBV7-2 | - | TGTGCCAGCAGCTTAGACAGCCAGGCGAACACTGAAGCTTTCTTT | CASSLDSQANTEAFF
TRBD1 | TRBJ2-3 | TRBV19 | - | TGTGCCAGTAGTGCCTTTGGGGACAGCTTCCCAAGGCAAGATACGCAGTATTTT | CASSAFGDSFPRQDTQYF
- | TRBJ2-5 | TRBV11-2 | - | TGTGCCAGCGGAACGGAGCCCGGGGGGCCGCAAGAGACCCAGTACTTC | CASGTEPGGPQETQYF
- | TRBJ2-1 | TRBV2 | few | TGTGCCAGCGCATGGCTAGCGCTTAACAATGAGCAGTTCTTC | CASAWLALNNEQFF